This record concerns one T cell receptor beta chain sequence. These data originate in a study of T cell responses to AZD1222 COVID-19 vaccine. V shed 4 bases, J shed 5 bases, and the junction held 7 bases outside the gene matches. CDR1 is SGHRS and CDR2 is YFSETQ in the germline V gene. This CDR3 is 15 amino acids long. Only in-frame clones appear in the TCRdb table, and some are missing; sequencing was by immunoSEQ multiplex PCR. Here the sample spans around 200,000 clones, 70% to 90% being singletons. J is TRBJ2-2 and V is TRBV5-1; 8 bases are a match to TRBD1. This material consisted of peripheral blood, taken 28 days after the second AZD1222 dose. The clonotype comes from an adult who received the AZD1222 COVID-19 vaccine. In DNA form, the CDR3 reads TGCGCCAGCAGCCCGCGGACAGGGATGACCGGGGAGCTGTTTTTT. This sequence encodes CASSPRTGMTGELFF.